This paragraph covers one T cell receptor beta chain sequence. The target antigen is unknown. The data belong to a study of blood T cells in healthy people across ages. General study findings and limits: Researchers deemed the diversity estimates from one million T cells underestimates.

PCR was performed a second time for about 7 to 11 cycles using a sample-barcoded 5' primer and a J-beta primer mix. TCRdb reprocessed the 5' RACE reads with MiXCR, giving one entry per CDR3 protein. The sample lists 1.5 million to 2 million distinct CDR3 sequences, just under 50% occurring once. The clonotype originates from a woman aged 40 to 50 in good health. Material: blood.

Here the CDR3 reads CASSYSGSQGANTQYF. The CDR3 coding sequence is TGTGCCAGCAGTTACTCCGGGAGCCAAGGAGCAAATACGCAGTATTTT. The gene calls are TRBV6-5 and TRBJ2-3; a possible D gene is TRBD2 (6 bases). The CDR3 runs 16 residues. V was shortened by 0 bases and J by 7 bases, with 17 bases between the two germline ends. Looked up from germline, CDR1 is MNHEY and CDR2 is SVGAGI.